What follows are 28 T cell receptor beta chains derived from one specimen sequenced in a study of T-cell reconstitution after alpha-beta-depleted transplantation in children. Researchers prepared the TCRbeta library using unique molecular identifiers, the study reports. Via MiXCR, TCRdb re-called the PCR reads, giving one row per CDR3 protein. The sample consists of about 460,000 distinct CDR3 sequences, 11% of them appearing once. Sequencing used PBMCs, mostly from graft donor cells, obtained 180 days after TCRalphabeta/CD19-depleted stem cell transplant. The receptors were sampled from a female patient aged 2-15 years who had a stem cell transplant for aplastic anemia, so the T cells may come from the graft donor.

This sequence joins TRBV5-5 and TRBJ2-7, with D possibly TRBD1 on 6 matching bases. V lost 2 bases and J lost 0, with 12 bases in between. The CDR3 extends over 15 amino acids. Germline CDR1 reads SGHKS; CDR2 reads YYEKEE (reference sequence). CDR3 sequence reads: CASSLTGIISYEQYF. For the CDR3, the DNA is TGTGCCAGCAGCTTAACAGGGATAATCTCCTACGAGCAGTACTTC.

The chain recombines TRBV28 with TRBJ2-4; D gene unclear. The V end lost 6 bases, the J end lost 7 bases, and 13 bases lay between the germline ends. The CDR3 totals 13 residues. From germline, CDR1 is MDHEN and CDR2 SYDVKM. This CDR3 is CASSLTPMNIQYF. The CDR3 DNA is TGTGCCAGCAGCCTAACCCCCATGAACATTCAGTACTTC.

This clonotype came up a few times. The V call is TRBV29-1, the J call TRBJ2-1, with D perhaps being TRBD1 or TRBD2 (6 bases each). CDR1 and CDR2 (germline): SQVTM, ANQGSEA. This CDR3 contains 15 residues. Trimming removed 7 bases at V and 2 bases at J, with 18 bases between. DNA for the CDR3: TGCAGCGGCGGAGGGGGAGCGGACACCTACAATGAGCAGTTCTTC. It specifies CSGGGGADTYNEQFF.

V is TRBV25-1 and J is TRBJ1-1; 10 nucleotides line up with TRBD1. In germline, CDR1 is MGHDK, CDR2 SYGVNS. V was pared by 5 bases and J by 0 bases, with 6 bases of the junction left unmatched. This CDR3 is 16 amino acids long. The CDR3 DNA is TGTGCCAGCAGTCGACAGGGGGCAATGATGAACACTGAAGCTTTCTTT. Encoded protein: CASSRQGAMMNTEAFF.

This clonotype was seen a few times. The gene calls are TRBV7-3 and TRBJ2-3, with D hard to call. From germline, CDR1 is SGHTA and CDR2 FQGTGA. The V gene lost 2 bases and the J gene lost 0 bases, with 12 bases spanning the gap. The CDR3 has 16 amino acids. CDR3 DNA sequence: TGTGCCAGCAGCTTAGTCCCCTTAACTAGCACAGATACGCAGTATTTT. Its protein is CASSLVPLTSTDTQYF.

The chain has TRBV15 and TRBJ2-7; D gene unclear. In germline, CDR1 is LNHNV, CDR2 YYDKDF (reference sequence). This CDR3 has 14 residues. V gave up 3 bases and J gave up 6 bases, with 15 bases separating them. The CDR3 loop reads CATSRAVGSGEQYV. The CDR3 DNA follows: TGTGCCACCAGCAGGGCCGTGGGCTCCGGCGAGCAGTACGTC.

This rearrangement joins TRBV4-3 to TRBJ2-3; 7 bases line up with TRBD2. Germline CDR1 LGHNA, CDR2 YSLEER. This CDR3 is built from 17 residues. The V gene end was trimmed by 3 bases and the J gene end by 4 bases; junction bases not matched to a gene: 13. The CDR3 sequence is CASSQGVAAGWADTQYF. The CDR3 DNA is TGCGCCAGCAGCCAGGGGGTGGCAGCGGGGTGGGCAGATACGCAGTATTTT.

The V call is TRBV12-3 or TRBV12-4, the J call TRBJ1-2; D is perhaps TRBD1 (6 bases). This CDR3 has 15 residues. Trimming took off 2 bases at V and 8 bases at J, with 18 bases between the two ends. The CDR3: CASSLRPTGIYGYTF. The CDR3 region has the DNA TGTGCCAGCAGTTTACGGCCCACAGGGATATACGGCTACACCTTC.

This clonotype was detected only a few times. The CDR3 loop is CASSSTRLLAGNEQFF. In nucleotides, the CDR3 is TGTGCCAGCAGCTCCACCCGGTTGCTAGCGGGGAATGAGCAGTTCTTC. The chain joins TRBV7-9 to TRBJ2-1; 9 bases line up with TRBD2. Germline CDR1 is SEHNR and CDR2 is FQNEAQ (reference sequence). This CDR3 has 16 residues. V trimming: 4 bases; J trimming: 7 bases; junction bases outside the gene matches: 11.

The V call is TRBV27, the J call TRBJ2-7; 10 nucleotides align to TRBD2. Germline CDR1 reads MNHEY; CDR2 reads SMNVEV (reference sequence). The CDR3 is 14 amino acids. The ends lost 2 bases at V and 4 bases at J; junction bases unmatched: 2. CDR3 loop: CASSLLAGDYEQYV. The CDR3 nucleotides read TGTGCCAGCAGTTTACTAGCGGGGGATTACGAGCAGTACGTC.

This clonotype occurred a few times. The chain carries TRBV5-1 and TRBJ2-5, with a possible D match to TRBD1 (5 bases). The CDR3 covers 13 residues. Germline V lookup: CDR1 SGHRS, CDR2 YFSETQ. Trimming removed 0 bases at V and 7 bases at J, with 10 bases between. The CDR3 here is CASSLEQRGTQYF. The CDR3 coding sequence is TGCGCCAGCAGCTTGGAACAAAGGGGGACCCAGTACTTC.

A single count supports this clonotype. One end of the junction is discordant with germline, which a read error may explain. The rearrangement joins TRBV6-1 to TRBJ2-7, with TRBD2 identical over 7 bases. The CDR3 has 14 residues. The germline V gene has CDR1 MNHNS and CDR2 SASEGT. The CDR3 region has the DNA TGTGCCAGCAGTCCTCCAGCGGGACCCTACGACCAGTACTTC. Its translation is CASSPPAGPYDQYF.

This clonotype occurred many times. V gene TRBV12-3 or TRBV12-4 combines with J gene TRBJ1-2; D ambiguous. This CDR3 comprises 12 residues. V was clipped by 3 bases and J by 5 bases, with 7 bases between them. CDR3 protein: CASSFQAYGYTF. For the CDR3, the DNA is TGTGCCAGCAGTTTTCAAGCTTATGGCTACACCTTC.

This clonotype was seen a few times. This CDR3 is CASSLPGFPSPLHF. The CDR3 DNA follows: TGTGCCAGCAGTTTACCAGGGTTCCCTTCACCCCTCCACTTT. The chain combines TRBV12-3 or TRBV12-4 with TRBJ1-6; D is perhaps TRBD1 (5 bases). V was pared by 2 bases and J by 9 bases, with 11 bases between. The CDR3 length is 14 residues.

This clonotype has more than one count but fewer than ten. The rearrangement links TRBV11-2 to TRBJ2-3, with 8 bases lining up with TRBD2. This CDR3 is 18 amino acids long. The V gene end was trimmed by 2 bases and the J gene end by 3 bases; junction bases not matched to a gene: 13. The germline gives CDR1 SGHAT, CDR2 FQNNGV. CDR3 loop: CASSLSLRVAGKTDTQYF. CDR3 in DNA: TGTGCCAGCAGCTTATCCCTGCGGGTAGCGGGAAAAACAGATACGCAGTATTTT.

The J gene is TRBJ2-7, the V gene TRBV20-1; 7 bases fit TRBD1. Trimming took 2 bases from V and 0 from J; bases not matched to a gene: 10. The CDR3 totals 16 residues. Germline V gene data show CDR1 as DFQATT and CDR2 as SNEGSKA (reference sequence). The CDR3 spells CSARLDRDPYSYEQYF. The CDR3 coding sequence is TGCAGTGCTAGACTCGACAGGGACCCATACTCCTACGAGCAGTACTTC.

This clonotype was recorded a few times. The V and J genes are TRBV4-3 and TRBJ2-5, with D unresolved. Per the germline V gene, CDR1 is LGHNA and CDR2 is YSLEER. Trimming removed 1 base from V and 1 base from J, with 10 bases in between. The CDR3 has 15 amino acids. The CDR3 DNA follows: TGCGCCAGCAGCCAAGGCGCAGGCACCCAAGAGACCCAGTACTTC. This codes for CASSQGAGTQETQYF.

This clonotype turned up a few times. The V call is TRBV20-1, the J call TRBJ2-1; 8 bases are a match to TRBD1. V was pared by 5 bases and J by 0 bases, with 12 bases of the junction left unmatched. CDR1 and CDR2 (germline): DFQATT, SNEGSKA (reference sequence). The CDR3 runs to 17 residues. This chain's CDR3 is CSAFDRGNPSSYNEQFF. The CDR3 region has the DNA TGCAGTGCTTTCGACAGGGGAAATCCCAGCTCCTACAATGAGCAGTTCTTC.

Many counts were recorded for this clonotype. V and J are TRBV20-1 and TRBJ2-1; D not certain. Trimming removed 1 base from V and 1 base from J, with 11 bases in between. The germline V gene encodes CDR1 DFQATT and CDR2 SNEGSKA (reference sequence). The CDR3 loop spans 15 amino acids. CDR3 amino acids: CSARGTFLSYNEQFF. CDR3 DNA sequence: TGCAGTGCTAGAGGGACCTTTTTATCCTACAATGAGCAGTTCTTC.

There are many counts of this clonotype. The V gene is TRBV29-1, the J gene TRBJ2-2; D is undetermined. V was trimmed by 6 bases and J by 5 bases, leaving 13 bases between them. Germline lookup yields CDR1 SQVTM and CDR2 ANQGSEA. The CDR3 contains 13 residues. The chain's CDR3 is CSVRAVGTGELFF. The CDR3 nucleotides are TGCAGCGTACGGGCCGTAGGGACCGGGGAGCTGTTTTTT.

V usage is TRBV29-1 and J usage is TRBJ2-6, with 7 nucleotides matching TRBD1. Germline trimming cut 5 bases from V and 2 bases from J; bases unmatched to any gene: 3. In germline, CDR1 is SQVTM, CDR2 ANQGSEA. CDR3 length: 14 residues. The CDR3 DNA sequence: TGCAGCGTTAACAGGGGTCCTGGGGCCAACGTCCTGACTTTC. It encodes CSVNRGPGANVLTF.

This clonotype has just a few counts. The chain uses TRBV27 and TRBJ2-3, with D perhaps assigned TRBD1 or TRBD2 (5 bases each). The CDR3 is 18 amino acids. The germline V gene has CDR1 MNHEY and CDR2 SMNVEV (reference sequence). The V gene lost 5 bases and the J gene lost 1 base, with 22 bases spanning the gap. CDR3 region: CASSTPLGFWDRTDTQYF. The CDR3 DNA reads TGTGCCAGCAGTACACCTCTCGGGTTTTGGGACCGCACAGATACGCAGTATTTT.

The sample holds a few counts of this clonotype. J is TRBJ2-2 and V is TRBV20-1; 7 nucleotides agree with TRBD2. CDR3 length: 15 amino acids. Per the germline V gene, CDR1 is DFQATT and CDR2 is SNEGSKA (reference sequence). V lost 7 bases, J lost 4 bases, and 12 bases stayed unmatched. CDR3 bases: TGCAGTGTCCTGAGGCGGGAGAGGAGCACCGGGGAGCTGTTTTTT. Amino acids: CSVLRRERSTGELFF.

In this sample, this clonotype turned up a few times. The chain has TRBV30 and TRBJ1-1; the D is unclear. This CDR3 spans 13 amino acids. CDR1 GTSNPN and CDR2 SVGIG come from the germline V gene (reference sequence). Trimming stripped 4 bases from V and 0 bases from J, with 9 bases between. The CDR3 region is CAWKARVNTEAFF. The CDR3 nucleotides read TGTGCCTGGAAGGCGCGAGTGAACACTGAAGCTTTCTTT.

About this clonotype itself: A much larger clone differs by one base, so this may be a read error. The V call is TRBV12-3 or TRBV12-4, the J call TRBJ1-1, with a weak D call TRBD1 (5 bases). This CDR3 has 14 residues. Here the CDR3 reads CASSLRQGTAESFF. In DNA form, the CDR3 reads TGTGCCAGCAGTTTACGGCAGGGTACAGCTGAATCTTTCTTT.

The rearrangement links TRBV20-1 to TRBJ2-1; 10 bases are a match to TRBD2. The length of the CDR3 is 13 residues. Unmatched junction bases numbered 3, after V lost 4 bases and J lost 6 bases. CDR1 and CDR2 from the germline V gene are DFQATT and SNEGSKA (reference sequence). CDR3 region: CSAKLAGLNEQFF. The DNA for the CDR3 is TGCAGTGCTAAACTAGCGGGACTCAATGAGCAGTTCTTC.

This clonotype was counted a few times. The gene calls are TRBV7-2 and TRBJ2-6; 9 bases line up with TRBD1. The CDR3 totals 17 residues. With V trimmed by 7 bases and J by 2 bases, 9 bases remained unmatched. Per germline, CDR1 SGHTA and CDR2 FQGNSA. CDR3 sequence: CASTRDRALTGANVLTF. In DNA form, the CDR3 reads TGTGCCAGCACCCGGGACAGGGCTTTGACTGGGGCCAACGTCCTGACTTTC.

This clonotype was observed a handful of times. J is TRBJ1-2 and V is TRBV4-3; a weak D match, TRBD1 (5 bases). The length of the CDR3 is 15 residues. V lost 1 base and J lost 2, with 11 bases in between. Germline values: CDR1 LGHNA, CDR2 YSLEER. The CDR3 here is CASSQGYGGNYGYTF. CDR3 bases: TGCGCCAGCAGCCAAGGGTACGGGGGGAACTATGGCTACACCTTC.